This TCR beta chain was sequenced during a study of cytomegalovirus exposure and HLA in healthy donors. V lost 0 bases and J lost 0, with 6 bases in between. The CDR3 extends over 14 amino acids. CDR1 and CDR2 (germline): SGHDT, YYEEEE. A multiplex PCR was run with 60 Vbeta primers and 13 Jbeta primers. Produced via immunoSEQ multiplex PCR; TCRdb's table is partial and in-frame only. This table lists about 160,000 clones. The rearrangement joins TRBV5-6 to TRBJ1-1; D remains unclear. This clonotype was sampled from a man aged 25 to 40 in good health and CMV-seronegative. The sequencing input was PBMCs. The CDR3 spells CASSLVYMNTEAFF. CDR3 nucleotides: TGTGCCAGCAGCTTGGTTTACATGAACACTGAAGCTTTCTTT.